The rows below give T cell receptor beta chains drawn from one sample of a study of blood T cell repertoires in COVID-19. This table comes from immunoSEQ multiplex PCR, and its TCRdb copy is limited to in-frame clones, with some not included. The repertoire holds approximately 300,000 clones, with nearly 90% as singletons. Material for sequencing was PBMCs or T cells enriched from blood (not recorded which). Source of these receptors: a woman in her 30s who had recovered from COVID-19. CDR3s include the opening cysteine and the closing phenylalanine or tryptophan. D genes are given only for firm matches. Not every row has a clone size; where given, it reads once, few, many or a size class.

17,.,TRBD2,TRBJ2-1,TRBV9,CASSLGVAGSPDNEQFF,TGTGCCAGCAGCCTGGGGGTAGCGGGGAGCCCCGACAATGAGCAGTTCTTC
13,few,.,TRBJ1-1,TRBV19,CASSVDRNTEAFF,TGTGCCAGTAGTGTGGACAGAAACACTGAAGCTTTCTTT
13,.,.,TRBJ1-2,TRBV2,CASRDLDSYGYTF,TGTGCCAGCAGAGACCTGGACAGCTATGGCTACACCTTC
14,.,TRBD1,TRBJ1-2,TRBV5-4,CASSADRRPYGYTF,TGTGCCAGCAGCGCGGACAGGAGACCCTATGGCTACACCTTC
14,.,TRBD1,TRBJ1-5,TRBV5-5,CASSFLDRDQPQHF,TGTGCCAGCAGCTTTTTGGACAGGGATCAGCCCCAGCATTTT
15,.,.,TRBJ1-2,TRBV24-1,CATSDLVEWGGGYTF,TGTGCCACCAGTGATTTGGTGGAGTGGGGGGGTGGCTACACCTTC
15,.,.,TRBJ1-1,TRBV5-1,CASSWTGTVNTEAFF,TGCGCCAGCAGCTGGACCGGGACTGTAAACACTGAAGCTTTCTTT
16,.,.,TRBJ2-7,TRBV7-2,CASSLVIRLGGNEQYF,TGTGCCAGCAGCTTAGTGATCAGACTAGGTGGTAACGAGCAGTACTTC
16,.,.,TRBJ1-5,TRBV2,CASSESGTYNDQPQHF,TGTGCCAGCAGTGAATCGGGGACTTATAATGATCAGCCCCAGCATTTT
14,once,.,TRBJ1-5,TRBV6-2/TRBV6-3,CASSYRGENQPQHF,TGTGCCAGCAGTTACAGGGGTGAAAATCAGCCCCAGCATTTT
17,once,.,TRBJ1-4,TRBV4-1,CASSPGGFRTPNEKLFF,TGCGCCAGCAGCCCGGGTGGGTTTAGGACACCTAATGAAAAACTGTTTTTT
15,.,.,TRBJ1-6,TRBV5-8,CASSLFGGSGSPLHF,TGTGCCAGCAGCCTCTTTGGGGGCTCAGGGTCACCCCTCCACTTT
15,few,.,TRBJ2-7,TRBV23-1,CASSQSGARSYEQYF,TGCGCCAGCAGTCAATCGGGGGCCCGCTCCTACGAGCAGTACTTC
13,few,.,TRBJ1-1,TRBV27,CASRNQGSTEAFF,TGTGCCAGCAGGAACCAGGGTTCAACTGAAGCTTTCTTT
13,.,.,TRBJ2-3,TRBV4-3,CASSQPGVDTQYF,TGCGCCAGCAGCCAGCCGGGGGTAGATACGCAGTATTTT
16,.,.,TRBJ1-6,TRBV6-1,CASSEFMGGGGAPLHF,TGTGCCAGCAGTGAATTTATGGGGGGTGGGGGTGCACCCCTCCACTTT
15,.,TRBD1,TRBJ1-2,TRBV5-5,CASSLGQGAVYGYTF,TGTGCCAGCAGCTTGGGACAGGGGGCGGTTTATGGCTACACCTTC
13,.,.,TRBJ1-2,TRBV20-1,CSASQTVYDGYTF,TGCAGTGCCAGTCAGACAGTTTACGATGGCTACACCTTC
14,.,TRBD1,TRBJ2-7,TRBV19,CASSTGTGGYVQYF,TGTGCCAGTAGTACTGGGACAGGGGGGTATGTGCAGTACTTC
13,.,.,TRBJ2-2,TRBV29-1,CSVREENTGELFF,TGCAGCGTGCGAGAGGAGAACACCGGGGAGCTGTTTTTT
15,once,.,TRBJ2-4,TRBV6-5,CASSLSAGYLNIQYF,TGTGCCAGCAGCCTGTCTGCGGGTTACTTGAACATTCAGTACTTC
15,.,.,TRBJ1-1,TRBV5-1,CASSFSARGATEAFF,TGCGCCAGCAGCTTCTCGGCCCGGGGGGCGACTGAAGCTTTCTTT
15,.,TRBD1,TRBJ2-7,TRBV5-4,CASSAGTGVSYEQYF,TGTGCCAGCAGCGCCGGGACAGGAGTCTCCTACGAGCAGTACTTC
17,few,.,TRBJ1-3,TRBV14,CASSQVGREPSGNTIYF,TGTGCCAGCAGCCAAGTAGGACGGGAGCCCTCTGGAAACACCATATATTTT
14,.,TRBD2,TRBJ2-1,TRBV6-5,CATKAGGVFNEQFF,TGTGCCACAAAAGCGGGGGGGGTCTTTAATGAGCAGTTCTTC
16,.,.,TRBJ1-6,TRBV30,CAWSVPTGQGNSPLHF,TGTGCCTGGAGTGTACCAACAGGGCAGGGTAATTCACCCCTCCACTTT
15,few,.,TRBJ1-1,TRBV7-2,CASSTPEARNTEAFF,TGTGCCAGCAGCACCCCAGAGGCCAGGAACACTGAAGCTTTCTTT
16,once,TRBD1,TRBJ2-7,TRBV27,CASSQGPGQGPSEQYF,TGTGCCAGCAGCCAGGGACCGGGACAGGGCCCCTCCGAGCAGTACTTC
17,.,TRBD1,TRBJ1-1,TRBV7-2,CASSPGQGRARGTEAFF,TGTGCCAGCAGCCCGGGACAGGGAAGGGCCCGAGGCACTGAAGCTTTCTTT
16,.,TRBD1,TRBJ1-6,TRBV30,CAWSHHDRVYNSPLHF,TGTGCCTGGAGTCATCACGACAGGGTCTATAATTCACCCCTCCACTTT
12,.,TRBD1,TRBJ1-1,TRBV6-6,CASIRGRTEAFF,TGTGCCAGCATCAGGGGGCGCACTGAAGCTTTCTTT
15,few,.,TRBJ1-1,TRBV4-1,CASSQDWTVNTEAFF,TGCGCCAGCAGCCAAGATTGGACAGTGAACACTGAAGCTTTCTTT
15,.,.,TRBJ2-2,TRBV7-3,CASSLTQGGTGELFF,TGTGCCAGCAGCTTAACTCAGGGAGGCACCGGGGAGCTGTTTTTT
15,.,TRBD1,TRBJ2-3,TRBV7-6,CASSLAGGAVDTQYF,TGTGCCAGCAGCTTAGCAGGGGGCGCGGTAGATACGCAGTATTTT
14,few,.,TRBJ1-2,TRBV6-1,CASSELAGLSDYTF,TGTGCCAGCAGTGAATTGGCGGGACTGAGCGACTACACCTTC
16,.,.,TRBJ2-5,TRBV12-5,CASGLVSSGRKETQYF,TGTGCTAGTGGTTTGGTGTCCAGCGGGCGAAAAGAGACCCAGTACTTC
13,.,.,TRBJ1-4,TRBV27,CASTRTAREKLFF,TGTGCCAGCACCAGGACAGCGAGAGAAAAACTGTTTTTT
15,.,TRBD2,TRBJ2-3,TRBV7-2,CASSPLAGVTDTQYF,TGTGCCAGCAGCCCCCTAGCGGGGGTGACAGATACGCAGTATTTT
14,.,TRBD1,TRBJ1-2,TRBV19,CASRAYRGKDGYTF,TGTGCCAGTAGGGCATACAGGGGGAAAGATGGCTACACCTTC
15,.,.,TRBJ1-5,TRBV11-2,CASSLGTAGAQPQHF,TGTGCCAGCAGCTTAGGGACAGCCGGAGCTCAGCCCCAGCATTTT
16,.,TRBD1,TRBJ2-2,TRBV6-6,CASRERTGWSPGELFF,TGTGCCAGCAGGGAGAGGACAGGGTGGTCTCCCGGGGAGCTGTTTTTT
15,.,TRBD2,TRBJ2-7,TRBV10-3,CAIGGRGLEVYEQYF,TGTGCCATCGGGGGTCGGGGACTAGAGGTCTACGAGCAGTACTTC
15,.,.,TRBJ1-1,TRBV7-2,CASSRGKRANTEAFF,TGTGCCAGCAGCAGAGGGAAGAGGGCGAACACTGAAGCTTTCTTT
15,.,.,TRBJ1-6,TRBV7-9,CASSVRGTRNSPLHF,TGTGCCAGCAGCGTCCGGGGGACGAGGAATTCACCCCTCCACTTT
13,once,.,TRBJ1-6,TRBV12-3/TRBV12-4,CASSQGNNSPLHF,TGTGCCAGCAGCCAGGGGAATAATTCACCCCTCCACTTT
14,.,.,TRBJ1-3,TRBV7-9,CASSPGHSGNTIYF,TGTGCCAGCAGCCCGGGACACTCTGGAAACACCATATATTTT
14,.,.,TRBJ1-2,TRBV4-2,CASSQADTNYGYTF,TGTGCCAGCAGCCAGGCAGACACCAACTATGGCTACACCTTC
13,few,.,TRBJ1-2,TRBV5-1,CASSLGEDYGYTF,TGCGCCAGCAGCTTAGGGGAGGACTATGGCTACACCTTC
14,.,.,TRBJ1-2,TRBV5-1,CASSLAGSDYGYTF,TGCGCCAGCAGCTTGGCAGGGTCTGACTATGGCTACACCTTC
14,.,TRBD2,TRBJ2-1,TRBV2,CASRRSGGRNEQFF,TGTGCCAGCAGGCGCAGCGGGGGGCGAAATGAGCAGTTCTTC
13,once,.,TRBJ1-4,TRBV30,CACLRDANEKLFF,TGTGCCTGCCTCAGGGATGCTAATGAAAAACTGTTTTTT
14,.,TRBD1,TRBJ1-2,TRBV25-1,CASSVSATGDGYTF,TGTGCCAGCAGTGTATCCGCTACAGGGGATGGCTACACCTTC
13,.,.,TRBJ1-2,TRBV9,CASSLPRTGVMTF,TGTGCCAGCAGCCTCCCGCGGACCGGGGTAATGACCTTC
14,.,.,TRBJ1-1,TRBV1,CTSSPPALNTEAFF,TGCACCAGCAGCCCCCCTGCGTTGAACACTGAAGCTTTCTTT
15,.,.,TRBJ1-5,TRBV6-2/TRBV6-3,CASSYPGGSNQPQHF,TGTGCCAGCAGTTACCCCGGGGGTAGCAATCAGCCCCAGCATTTT
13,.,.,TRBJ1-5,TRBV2,CASRDSSNQPQHF,TGTGCCAGCAGAGACAGTAGCAATCAGCCCCAGCATTTT
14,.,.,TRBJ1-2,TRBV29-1,CSVRGGVRSYGYTF,TGCAGCGTCCGGGGGGGAGTTCGGAGTTATGGCTACACCTTC